This TCR beta chain emerged from a study of Ad26.COV2.S vaccination and SARS-CoV-2 variants. Study-wide results and limits: Compared with placebo recipients, vaccine recipients had higher spike-specific TCR breadth. Substantial breadth was reportedly displayed by spike-specific CD8+ and CD4+ T cell responses after vaccination. Researchers reported similar non-spike TCR breadth in vaccine and placebo recipients. The TCR-based breadth and depth measures might underestimate overall T cell responses.

Libraries were prepared by immunoSEQ multiplex PCR; TCRdb keeps only in-frame clonotypes and omits some of them. The data show 180,000 or so clones, roughly 85% seen once. This clone occurred once. No antigen is known for it. V lost 0 bases and J 1 base, leaving 7 bases between the germline ends. Germline CDR1 KGHSH, CDR2 LQKENI. The CDR3 sequence is 14 residues long. The V gene is TRBV18, the J gene TRBJ2-7; D is unclear. The specimen was peripheral blood, collected after recovery from COVID-19. The source of this sequence is a human donor who had recovered from COVID-19. The CDR3 is CASSPPSVSYEQYF. CDR3 DNA: TGTGCCAGCTCACCACCGTCGGTTTCCTACGAGCAGTACTTC.